This is a list of T cell receptor beta chains from one sample in a study of shared clonotypes between healthy human individuals. TCRdb keeps only in-frame clones here, not all; method: immunoSEQ multiplex PCR. The sample has 2 million to 2.5 million clones, just over 90% seen once; the top ten hold under 0.45%. Material for sequencing was naive CD4+ T cells from PBMCs. The receptors stem from a man aged 18 to 35 in good health. Some clones in this sample may be carry-over from other donors' samples. Each CDR3 is given with its conserved first and last residue. A D gene is named only where the DNA matches it firmly. Only part of the rows carry a size: once, few, many, or a class if the clone is expanded.

d_gene | abundance | j_gene | v_gene | CDR3nt | CDR3aa
TRBD2 | - | TRBJ2-3 | TRBV7-6 | TGTGCCAGCAGCTCCCTCCTAACGGGAGGGGGCACAGATACGCAGTATTTT | CASSSLLTGGGTDTQYF
TRBD2 | - | TRBJ2-5 | TRBV5-6 | TGTGCCAGCAGCGTGGGACTAGCGGGAGGGAAGACCCAGTACTTC | CASSVGLAGGKTQYF
TRBD2 | - | TRBJ2-7 | TRBV19 | TGTGCCAGTAGTGTACGCTACCGACTAGCGGGAAACCCGGCCGCCTACTACGAGCAGTACTTC | CASSVRYRLAGNPAAYYEQYF
- | - | TRBJ1-4 | TRBV2 | TGTGCCAGCAGTGAATTGGGGGAAAAACTGTTTTTT | CASSELGEKLFF
- | - | TRBJ2-7 | TRBV6-1 | TGTGCCAGCAGTTCTCCGGTGCGGCAGCAGTACTTC | CASSSPVRQQYF
TRBD2 | - | TRBJ2-1 | TRBV7-3 | TGTGCCAGCAGCCGTCTAGCGGAGAGCTCCTACAATGAGCAGTTCTTC | CASSRLAESSYNEQFF
- | - | TRBJ1-1 | TRBV5-1 | TGCGCCAGCAGTCGCCGGGACGGCTCACCATTCACTGAAGCTTTCTTT | CASSRRDGSPFTEAFF
- | - | TRBJ2-5 | TRBV7-7 | TGTGCCAGCAGCCTAGACGACACAGAAGAGACCCAGTACTTC | CASSLDDTEETQYF
- | - | TRBJ2-7 | TRBV5-1 | TGCGCCAGCAGCTTGCCCCCCACCTACGAGCAGTACTTC | CASSLPPTYEQYF
- | - | TRBJ1-5 | TRBV28 | TGTGCCAGCAGTTTAGCCTCAGGGAACAATCAGCCCCAGCATTTT | CASSLASGNNQPQHF
- | - | TRBJ2-3 | TRBV19 | TGTGCCAGTAGTACAACGGACTCGACAGATACGCAGTATTTT | CASSTTDSTDTQYF
- | few | TRBJ1-1 | TRBV2 | TGTGCCAGCAAGCGCACCACCCTGAACACTGAAGCTTTCTTT | CASKRTTLNTEAFF
- | - | TRBJ1-2 | TRBV7-2 | TGTGCCAGCAGCTTAGCGGGAGTTGAGTATGGCTACACCTTC | CASSLAGVEYGYTF
- | - | TRBJ2-7 | TRBV1 | TGCACCTGGAACTACGAGCAGTACTTC | CTWNYEQYF
- | - | TRBJ2-7 | TRBV30 | TGTGCCTGGACACCCCCCGGGACATTCGTCTCTGGATACGAGCAGTACTTC | CAWTPPGTFVSGYEQYF
- | - | TRBJ1-2 | TRBV5-6 | TGTGCCAGCAGCGGAATGGGGGAGGACTATGGCTACACCTTC | CASSGMGEDYGYTF
- | - | TRBJ1-4 | TRBV5-7 | TGTGCCAGCAGCCGGCAAAGATTCGAAAAACTGTTTTTT | CASSRQRFEKLFF
TRBD1 | - | TRBJ1-1 | TRBV5-4 | TGTGCCAGCAGCCCTAGGAGTAGCAGGGGGCCCCTGAACACTGAAGCTTTCTTT | CASSPRSSRGPLNTEAFF
- | - | TRBJ1-5 | TRBV5-5 | TGTGCCAGCAGCGAGGTATGGGGGAATCAGCCCCAGCATTTT | CASSEVWGNQPQHF
TRBD1 | once | TRBJ2-1 | TRBV10-3 | TGTGCCATCCCCATCCGTAGGACAGGGGACAACAATGAGCAGTTCTTC | CAIPIRRTGDNNEQFF
TRBD2 | - | TRBJ2-3 | TRBV29-1 | TGCAGCGTTGAAGAGACTAGCGGGAGATTAGATACGCAGTATTTT | CSVEETSGRLDTQYF
- | - | TRBJ1-2 | TRBV19 | TGTGCCAGTAGTACTACTCCGACGGAGAACTATGGCTACACCTTC | CASSTTPTENYGYTF
TRBD1 | - | TRBJ1-1 | TRBV2 | TGTGCCAGCACGGGACAGGGGCGGGGAGAAGCTTTCTTT | CASTGQGRGEAFF
TRBD2 | - | TRBJ2-1 | TRBV10-3 | TGTGCCATCAGGGGACTAGCGGGAGCCCAGAGCTCCTACAATGAGCAGTTCTTC | CAIRGLAGAQSSYNEQFF
- | - | TRBJ2-7 | TRBV30 | TGTGCCTGGAGTGTGCGGGACTCCTACGAGCAGTACTTC | CAWSVRDSYEQYF
- | - | TRBJ1-1 | TRBV18 | TGTGCCAGCTCACCAAGAGACAGGGAAGCTTTCTTT | CASSPRDREAFF
TRBD1 | - | TRBJ1-2 | TRBV28 | TGTGCCAGCAGTTTGGTCAGGGGGCGTAGTGACTATGGCTACACCTTC | CASSLVRGRSDYGYTF
- | - | TRBJ2-2 | TRBV9 | TGTGCCAGCAGCCCCCGGGGGCAACCCCCGGGGGAGCTGTTTTTT | CASSPRGQPPGELFF
TRBD1 | - | TRBJ1-5 | TRBV27 | TGTGCCAGCAGTGAAAGACATAGACAGGGGGGTCAGCCCCAGCATTTT | CASSERHRQGGQPQHF
TRBD1 | - | TRBJ1-1 | TRBV19 | TGTGCCAGTAGTCCACGGGACAGGGGTAGTCTGAACACTGAAGCTTTCTTT | CASSPRDRGSLNTEAFF
TRBD1 | - | TRBJ2-7 | TRBV10-3 | TGTGCCATCAGGGGGACAGGGGGCGATTACGAGCAGTACTTC | CAIRGTGGDYEQYF
TRBD2 | once | TRBJ2-1 | TRBV5-1 | TGCGCCAGCAGCACGACTAGCGGGAGCCCCTCCTACAATGAGCAGTTCTTC | CASSTTSGSPSYNEQFF
- | - | TRBJ2-2 | TRBV5-4 | TGTGCCAGCAGCTTGTCAGGGCTCGACACCGGGGAGCTGTTTTTT | CASSLSGLDTGELFF
- | once | TRBJ1-2 | TRBV27 | TGTGCCAGCAGTTTGCAATTCGGGGCTAACTATGGCTACACCTTC | CASSLQFGANYGYTF
TRBD1 | - | TRBJ2-1 | TRBV7-2 | TGTGCCAGCAGCCTGGGGACAGTCAATGAGCAGTTCTTC | CASSLGTVNEQFF
- | - | TRBJ1-2 | TRBV19 | TGTGCCAGTAGTGTACAAGTAGGGTCGGGCTATGGCTACACCTTC | CASSVQVGSGYGYTF
- | - | TRBJ2-3 | TRBV2 | TGTGCCAGCACTGAGCTATCTAGCGCTATCACAGATACGCAGTATTTT | CASTELSSAITDTQYF
- | - | TRBJ2-7 | TRBV7-9 | TGTGCCAGCAGTCCCCGGGCCCGGACAGACGAGCAGTACTTC | CASSPRARTDEQYF
TRBD2 | - | TRBJ2-7 | TRBV7-3 | TGTGCCAGCCATCGGCGGGGGAACGTCTACTTC | CASHRRGNVYF
- | - | TRBJ1-2 | TRBV30 | TGTGCCTGGAGTGTAGGGGTCAGAACTAACTATGGCTACACCTTC | CAWSVGVRTNYGYTF